These 17 T cell receptor beta chains originate from one sample sequenced in a study of blood T cell repertoires in COVID-19. The assay was immunoSEQ multiplex PCR, and TCRdb's table has in-frame clones only and misses some. The sample has tens of thousands of clones; approximately 85% are singletons. Specimen: peripheral blood. These receptors all stem from a human donor in a cohort sampled during active COVID-19.

The chain recombines TRBV28 with TRBJ1-2; D is ambiguous. This CDR3 contains 19 residues. Germline loops: CDR1 MDHEN, CDR2 SYDVKM. The CDR3 protein is CGAQQFNSAGEAGPYGYTF. The CDR3, as DNA: TGTGGGGCCCAGCAGTTTAATTCGGCGGGTGAGGCAGGACCCTATGGCTACACCTTC.

This clone came up once. This chain connects TRBV6-5 to TRBJ1-6; 9 nucleotides agree with TRBD1. After removal of 2 bases from V and 8 bases from J, the junction contained 4 bases not matched to a gene. Germline V gene lookup returns CDR1 MNHEY and CDR2 SVGAGI. The CDR3 length is 15 residues. The CDR3, as DNA: TGTGCCAGCAGTTACGATTGGACAGGGGATTCACCCCTCCACTTT. Its protein product is CASSYDWTGDSPLHF.

This sequence joins TRBV5-1 and TRBJ2-7; D perhaps matches TRBD1 (5 bases). The CDR3 sequence is 15 residues long. V lost 0 bases, J lost 5 bases, and 15 bases lay in between. Germline values: CDR1 SGHRS, CDR2 YFSETQ. CDR3 in amino acids: CASSLVQGTVHEQYF. The CDR3 DNA follows: TGCGCCAGCAGCTTGGTCCAGGGAACTGTCCACGAGCAGTACTTC. Together with reference TRBV5-1 and TRBJ2-7, the CDR3 gives the full variable domain: KAGVTQTPRYLIKTRGQQVTLSCSPISGHRSVSWYQQTPGQGLQFLFEYFSETQRNKGNFPGRFSGRQFSNSRSEMNVSTLELGDSALYLCASSLVQGTVHEQYFGPGTRLTVT.

This clone was seen a few times. The rearrangement joins TRBV19 to TRBJ2-1; 9 bases fit TRBD2. This CDR3 is 18 amino acids long. J was trimmed by 9 bases and V by 8 bases; bases with no gene match: 23. Germline assignment: CDR1 LNHDA and CDR2 SQIVND (reference sequence). The CDR3 nucleotides read TGTGCCAGTCATCCTTTCGCCGGCGGGGGGGCGGCTTGGGGTGAGCAGTTCTTC. Residues: CASHPFAGGGAAWGEQFF.

The rearrangement uses TRBV6-5 and TRBJ2-3, with D unresolved. The germline V gene encodes CDR1 MNHEY and CDR2 SVGAGI. This CDR3 has 12 residues. Trimming took off 4 bases at V and 8 bases at J, with 10 bases between the two ends. The CDR3: CASSSLGGTQYF. In nucleotides, the CDR3 is TGTGCCAGCAGTTCTCTAGGCGGTACGCAGTATTTT.

The chain carries TRBV11-2 and TRBJ1-4; TRBD1 matches 7 bases. The V and J ends lost 1 base and 8 bases, in that order; junction bases with no gene match: 10. From germline, CDR1 is SGHAT and CDR2 FQNNGV. CDR3 length: 16 residues. The CDR3: CASSLGQGPGQEKLFF. The CDR3 DNA reads TGTGCCAGCAGCTTAGGACAGGGACCCGGTCAGGAAAAACTGTTTTTT.

This clone has only a few counts. The chain couples TRBV3-1 (or the pseudogene TRBV3-2) to TRBJ1-5; D gene ambiguous. Trimming stripped 0 bases from V and 2 bases from J, with 14 bases between. Germline-derived CDR1 and CDR2 are LGHDT and YNNKEL (reference sequence). This CDR3 is built from 17 residues. The CDR3 is CASSQDGRSGRNQPQHF. The CDR3, as DNA: TGTGCCAGCAGCCAAGATGGACGGAGCGGGCGCAATCAGCCCCAGCATTTT.

This clone was found a few times. This sequence joins TRBV7-9 and TRBJ1-1, with 10 bases aligning to TRBD1. V lost 6 bases, J lost 3 bases, and 10 bases stayed unmatched. The CDR3 has 16 residues. CDR1 and CDR2 (germline): SEHNR, FQNEAQ (reference sequence). Here the CDR3 DNA reads TGTGCCAGCAGTATCCCGGGGACAGGGGTCGACACTGAAGCTTTCTTT. Residues: CASSIPGTGVDTEAFF.

The chain links TRBV30 to TRBJ2-7, with 7 nucleotides matching TRBD1. The ends lost 5 bases at V and 1 base at J; junction bases unmatched: 5. CDR1 is GTSNPN, CDR2 SVGIG, per germline (reference sequence). The CDR3 contains 13 residues. For the CDR3, the DNA is TGTGCCTGGTACCGACAGGGATCCTACGAGCAGTACTTC. The encoded protein is CAWYRQGSYEQYF.

This clone was detected a few times. The chain uses TRBV7-7 and TRBJ1-6; the D gene is possibly TRBD1 (6 bases). V dropped 5 bases and J dropped 6 bases, with 8 bases sitting between them. The CDR3 covers 13 residues. Germline V gene sequence: CDR1 SSHAT, CDR2 FNYEAQ (reference sequence). In DNA, the CDR3 is TGTGCCAGCAGCCCGGACAGTAATTCACCCCTCCACTTT. Translated: CASSPDSNSPLHF.

The rearrangement uses TRBV18 and TRBJ2-6; no clear D. V lost 4 bases and J 0 bases, leaving 7 bases between the germline ends. This CDR3 contains 15 residues. Germline CDR1 KGHSH, CDR2 LQKENI. In DNA, the CDR3 is TGTGCCAGCTCACAACAGTCCTCTGGGGCCAACGTCCTGACTTTC. Translation gives CASSQQSSGANVLTF.

The rearrangement uses TRBV30 and TRBJ2-7; 10 positions match TRBD2. Germline loops: CDR1 GTSNPN, CDR2 SVGIG (reference sequence). V dropped 4 bases and J dropped 3; count of bases not matched to a gene: 15. The CDR3 consists of 17 residues. This CDR3 reads CAWTPLAGAYQGYEQYF. The CDR3 DNA sequence: TGTGCCTGGACTCCTCTAGCGGGGGCCTACCAGGGCTACGAGCAGTACTTC.

This chain uses TRBV24-1 with TRBJ2-1, with D perhaps TRBD1 (6 bases). Between the trimmed V and J ends, which lost 0 bases and 0 bases, there was a span of 8 bases. CDR1 and CDR2 from the germline V gene are KGHDR and SFDVKD. The CDR3 length is 16 residues. The CDR3 loop is CATSDLKGGSYNEQFF. CDR3 nucleotides: TGTGCCACCAGTGATTTGAAAGGGGGCTCCTACAATGAGCAGTTCTTC.

The V and J genes are TRBV10-1 and TRBJ1-1; D not certain. Germline CDR1 is WNHNN and CDR2 is SYGVQD (reference sequence). The V end lost 0 bases, the J end lost 7 bases, and 6 bases lay between the germline ends. The CDR3 is 12 amino acids. CDR3 protein: CASSESTSEAFF. CDR3 bases: TGCGCCAGCAGTGAGTCGACAAGTGAAGCTTTCTTT.

This chain uses TRBV6-6 with TRBJ1-4, with 7 positions matching TRBD1. The CDR3 sequence is 13 residues long. The V gene's germline CDR1 is MNHNY and CDR2 SVGAGI (reference sequence). V trimming: 6 bases; J trimming: 11 bases; junction bases outside the gene matches: 9. The CDR3 DNA sequence: TGTGCCAGCAGGCCAGGACAGGAGGGGAAACTGTTTTTT. It codes for CASRPGQEGKLFF.

This clone was found a few times. The chain joins TRBV24-1 to TRBJ2-1, with D perhaps TRBD1 (6 bases). This CDR3 spans 13 amino acids. Germline loops: CDR1 KGHDR, CDR2 SFDVKD. V shed 4 bases and J shed 9 bases, with 12 bases lying between them. CDR3 bases: TGTGCCACCAGTGACCCAGGGGTTCGTGAGCAGTTCTTC. Translation gives CATSDPGVREQFF.

J is TRBJ1-5 and V is TRBV27; D is uncertain. This CDR3 has 14 residues. Trimming cost V 5 bases and J 2 bases, with 10 bases left between them. Germline V gene sequence: CDR1 MNHEY, CDR2 SMNVEV (reference sequence). CDR3 coding DNA: TGTGCCAGCAGTAGAGAGAGGGGCAATCAGCCCCAGCATTTT. This codes for CASSRERGNQPQHF.